The source of this T cell receptor (beta chain) is a study of blood T cell repertoires in COVID-19. Overall study context: The analysed material was cDNA or gDNA that came from T cells, B-cell-depleted T cells, or PBMCs.

The CDR3 extends over 13 amino acids. From germline, CDR1 is SGHTA and CDR2 FQGNSA. Trimming left V 1 base short and J 4 bases short, with 7 bases between. In the authors' methods: Amplification of reference gene primers was used by the study to estimate nucleated cell counts. Assay used: immunoSEQ multiplex PCR; TCRdb lists only in-frame clones, some missing. V, J and clone size are taken as reported in that table, and D and trimming were inferred from the DNA itself. In the table there are 150,000 to 200,000 clones, around 84% of which are singletons. This clonotype originated in a woman aged 80 or over with acute or convalescent COVID-19. Input material: peripheral blood. The chain is built from TRBV7-2 and TRBJ1-1; maybe TRBD1 (5 bases). DNA of the CDR3: TGTGCCAGCAGCTTAGACCAGGGCACTGAAGCTTTCTTT. It translates to CASSLDQGTEAFF.